What follows are 25 T cell receptor beta chains derived from one specimen sequenced in a study of radiation and T cells in renal cell carcinoma. Time point meaning: blood 2 weeks post-SBRT. Treatment reported: 15 Gy SBRT to primary tumor, nephrectomy 4 weeks later. Measured with immunoSEQ multiplex PCR; TCRdb has only the in-frame clones, and not every one. The sample lists some 120,000 clones, over 75% seen once, with less than 2.5% in the top ten. This specimen was blood, taken from a patient whose treatment included radiotherapy and nephrectomy. These receptor sequences come from a woman aged 55-69 years with renal cell carcinoma.

The V and J genes are TRBV6-5 and TRBJ1-4; 9 bases are a match to TRBD1. This CDR3 is 13 amino acids long. V lost 10 bases, J lost 8 bases, and 8 bases stayed unmatched. CDR1 MNHEY and CDR2 SVGAGI come from the germline V gene. In DNA, the CDR3 is TGTGCCACTGGACAGGGGATGGGAGAAAAACTGTTTTTT. Encoded protein: CATGQGMGEKLFF.

V gene TRBV14 combines with J gene TRBJ1-1; no clear D gene. CDR3 length: 15 amino acids. Germline V gene sequence: CDR1 SGHDN, CDR2 FVKESK. V lost 1 base and J 11 bases, leaving 20 bases between the germline ends. This CDR3 reads CASSQASLRPIGAFF. CDR3 DNA sequence: TGTGCCAGCAGCCAAGCGAGCCTACGGCCAATAGGTGCTTTCTTT.

This chain links TRBV7-3 with TRBJ2-3; D is ambiguous. The CDR3 totals 14 residues. CDR1 SGHTA and CDR2 FQGTGA come from the germline V gene. The V and J ends lost 2 bases and 2 bases respectively, with 8 bases between them. This CDR3 is CASSLGRSTDTQYF. The DNA of the CDR3 is TGTGCCAGCAGCTTAGGACGATCCACAGATACGCAGTATTTT.

This clone was found a few times. The V call is TRBV9, the J call TRBJ1-1, with D possibly TRBD1 on 6 matching bases. The CDR3 sequence is 15 residues long. Germline V gene lookup returns CDR1 SGDLS and CDR2 YYNGEE. With 4 bases removed from V and 0 bases from J, the gap between germline ends came to 13 bases. The DNA of the CDR3 is TGTGCCAGCAGCTCGAGCAGGGGATTGAACACTGAAGCTTTCTTT. Protein sequence: CASSSSRGLNTEAFF.

The V call is TRBV27, the J call TRBJ2-5, with TRBD1 matching over 7 bases. The CDR3 has 13 residues. V dropped 6 bases and J dropped 4; count of bases not matched to a gene: 5. CDR1 and CDR2 from the germline V gene are MNHEY and SMNVEV (reference sequence). The CDR3 is CASRNQGVETQYF. The CDR3 DNA is TGTGCCAGCAGGAACCAGGGGGTAGAGACCCAGTACTTC.

The rearrangement uses TRBV7-9 and TRBJ2-7; D may match TRBD1 or TRBD2 (5 bases each). V gave up 2 bases and J gave up 2 bases, with 13 bases separating them. This CDR3 region has 15 residues. Looked up from germline, CDR1 is SEHNR and CDR2 is FQNEAQ (reference sequence). CDR3 amino acids: CASSLNGIRAYEQYF. CDR3 bases: TGTGCCAGCAGCTTAAACGGGATCAGGGCCTACGAGCAGTACTTC.

This clone was seen more than once but under ten times. V usage is TRBV14 and J usage is TRBJ1-1, with D possibly TRBD1 on 6 matching bases. This CDR3 region has 13 residues. Between the trimmed V and J ends, which lost 4 bases and 6 bases, there was a span of 12 bases. The germline V gene encodes CDR1 SGHDN and CDR2 FVKESK. This CDR3 is CASSLQGWAEAFF. In nucleotides, the CDR3 is TGTGCCAGCAGCCTGCAGGGGTGGGCTGAAGCTTTCTTT.

This sequence joins TRBV5-1 and TRBJ2-3; D perhaps matches TRBD1 (5 bases). The germline CDR1 and CDR2 sequences are SGHRS and YFSETQ. Trimming took 7 bases from V and 5 from J, leaving 11 bases between them. This CDR3 is built from 12 residues. DNA for the CDR3: TGCGCCAGCCGGATAACAGGAGATACGCAGTATTTT. This codes for CASRITGDTQYF.

The chain recombines TRBV18 with TRBJ1-5; 7 bases align to TRBD1. The CDR3 length is 13 residues. Germline V CDR1 and CDR2: KGHSH, LQKENI. With 3 bases clipped from V and 6 bases from J, the junction kept 2 bases outside the gene matches. The CDR3 sequence: CASSPDRAQPQHF. Written as DNA, the CDR3 is TGTGCCAGCTCACCCGACAGGGCTCAGCCCCAGCATTTT.

The chain is built from TRBV5-4 and TRBJ2-7; 11 nucleotides align to TRBD2. The CDR3 length is 15 residues. Germline lookup yields CDR1 SGHNT and CDR2 YYREEE (reference sequence). Trimming removed 4 bases from V and 4 bases from J; junction bases left unmatched: 7. CDR3 sequence (DNA): TGTGCCAGCAGCGACACTAGCGGGAGACCGTACGAGCAGTACTTC. This encodes CASSDTSGRPYEQYF.

The chain recombines TRBV28 with TRBJ1-1; D unclear. Germline loops: CDR1 MDHEN, CDR2 SYDVKM. The CDR3 spans 12 residues. V gave up 5 bases and J gave up 8 bases, with 12 bases separating them. CDR3 DNA sequence: TGTGCCAGCAGTCCCCCAGGAACCGAAGCTTTCTTT. Its protein is CASSPPGTEAFF.

CDR3 sequence (DNA): TGTGCCAGCCTAAAGCTTGGGACAGGGGGGGAAAAACTGTTTTTT. Translating it yields CASLKLGTGGEKLFF. The chain employs TRBV28 and TRBJ1-4, with 11 nucleotides matching TRBD1. Germline trimming cut 8 bases from V and 8 bases from J; bases unmatched to any gene: 10. Germline V lookup: CDR1 MDHEN, CDR2 SYDVKM. The CDR3 has 15 amino acids.

DNA for the CDR3: TGTGCCAGCAGCTGGGACACCGGGGACTATGGCTACACCTTC. Protein sequence: CASSWDTGDYGYTF. The rearrangement links TRBV7-9 to TRBJ1-2; D may be TRBD1 (6 bases). CDR1 and CDR2 (germline): SEHNR, FQNEAQ (reference sequence). This CDR3 contains 14 residues. Trimming left V 4 bases short and J 3 bases short, with 12 bases between.

V is TRBV6-5 and J is TRBJ1-1; 7 bases line up with TRBD1. V lost 6 bases to trimming and J lost 7 bases; unmatched junction nucleotides: 5. The germline V gene has CDR1 MNHEY and CDR2 SVGAGI. The CDR3 extends over 12 amino acids. This CDR3 is CASSAGTDEAFF. The CDR3 DNA is TGTGCCAGCAGCGCCGGGACAGATGAAGCTTTCTTT.

This chain connects TRBV10-3 to TRBJ2-7; TRBD1 or TRBD2 may be the D gene (5 bases each). From germline, CDR1 is ENHRY and CDR2 SYGVKD. V lost 4 bases and J lost 3, with 10 bases in between. The CDR3 runs 13 residues. The CDR3 is CAISAGTHYEQYF. Written as DNA, the CDR3 is TGTGCCATCAGTGCCGGGACCCACTACGAGCAGTACTTC.

The rearrangement links TRBV5-5 to TRBJ1-2; TRBD1 agrees at 7 bases. CDR3 length: 15 amino acids. Per the germline V gene, CDR1 is SGHKS and CDR2 is YYEKEE (reference sequence). The V segment lost 4 bases and the J segment 4 bases; nucleotides outside the gene matches: 10. The CDR3 nucleotides read TGTGCCAGCAGCGGAAACAGGGGTATGGGCTATGGCTACACCTTC. As protein: CASSGNRGMGYGYTF.

The gene calls are TRBV28 and TRBJ1-1; possible D gene TRBD1, 6 bases. V was clipped by 2 bases and J by 5 bases, with 12 bases between them. This CDR3 spans 14 amino acids. Germline loops: CDR1 MDHEN, CDR2 SYDVKM. The CDR3 loop is CASSLPLQGTEAFF. CDR3 sequence (DNA): TGTGCCAGCAGTTTACCCTTACAGGGAACTGAAGCTTTCTTT.

The chain has TRBV6-5 and TRBJ2-7; 7 bases align to TRBD1. Germline CDR1 reads MNHEY; CDR2 reads SVGAGI. This CDR3 region has 16 residues. The ends lost 3 bases at V and 4 bases at J; junction bases unmatched: 12. The CDR3 nucleotides are TGTGCCAGCAGTTATCCCCGGGGCAGGGGACAGTACGAGCAGTACTTC. Translated: CASSYPRGRGQYEQYF.

The chain joins TRBV6-5 to TRBJ2-3; 8 nucleotides match TRBD1. V lost 10 bases and J lost 3; bases outside the gene matches: 6. The CDR3 has 13 amino acids. The germline CDR1 and CDR2 sequences are MNHEY and SVGAGI. CDR3 sequence: CATYRGKTDTQYF. CDR3 DNA: TGTGCCACCTACAGGGGGAAGACAGATACGCAGTATTTT.

The chain joins TRBV5-3 to TRBJ2-1, with 8 bases matching TRBD2. TRBV5-3 is designated an ORF whose function remains uncertain. Losses at the gene ends were 4 bases for V and 7 bases for J; bases not matched to a gene: 16. CDR3 length: 17 residues. The CDR3 protein is CARSHLPGAGVGNEQFF. The CDR3, as DNA: TGTGCCAGAAGCCACTTACCTGGAGCGGGAGTAGGGAATGAGCAGTTCTTC.

As concerns this clone: Other DNA sequences from this sample encode an identical CDR3 as well. This chain uses TRBV5-6 with TRBJ2-2; the match to TRBD1 covers 8 bases. CDR3 size: 15 residues. The V gene end was trimmed by 3 bases and the J gene end by 2 bases; junction bases not matched to a gene: 3. Germline V CDR1 and CDR2: SGHDT, YYEEEE. CDR3: CASSWGTGNTGELFF. The DNA for the CDR3 is TGTGCCAGCAGCTGGGGGACAGGCAACACCGGGGAGCTGTTTTTT.

This clone was recorded only once. The identical CDR3 is also encoded by other nucleotide sequences in the sample. J is TRBJ1-1 and V is TRBV5-1; no definite D call. V lost 0 bases and J lost 4, with 7 bases in between. There are 13 residues in the CDR3. The germline gives CDR1 SGHRS, CDR2 YFSETQ. The CDR3 here is CASSLGSGTEAFF. The CDR3, as DNA: TGCGCCAGCAGCTTGGGGTCAGGCACTGAAGCTTTCTTT.

The chain recombines TRBV5-8 with TRBJ1-2; no clear D. With 2 bases removed from V and 3 bases from J, the gap between germline ends came to 11 bases. The CDR3 runs to 14 residues. The V gene's germline CDR1 is SGHTS and CDR2 YDEGEE. This chain's CDR3 is CASSFEPLDYGYTF. CDR3 nucleotide sequence: TGTGCCAGCAGCTTTGAGCCCCTTGACTATGGCTACACCTTC.

This clone was counted between two and nine times. This chain connects TRBV27 to TRBJ1-1; the D gene is possibly TRBD1 (5 bases). CDR1 is MNHEY, CDR2 SMNVEV, per germline (reference sequence). The CDR3 sequence is 14 residues long. Trimming removed 3 bases from V and 1 base from J, with 9 bases in between. The CDR3 loop is CASSLGPWNTEAFF. The CDR3 DNA reads as TGTGCCAGCAGTTTGGGACCATGGAACACTGAAGCTTTCTTT.

The V and J genes are TRBV7-2 and TRBJ2-2, with 12 bases fitting TRBD2. Germline values: CDR1 SGHTA, CDR2 FQGNSA. V lost 3 bases and J lost 4; bases outside the gene matches: 6. The CDR3 is 17 amino acids. This chain's CDR3 is CASSFKLAGGGTGELFF. The DNA of the CDR3 is TGTGCCAGCAGCTTCAAACTAGCGGGAGGTGGCACCGGGGAGCTGTTTTTT.